This T cell receptor (beta chain) came from a study of blood T cell repertoires in COVID-19. Across the whole study: Samples taken during acute and convalescent COVID-19 were collected in the United States, Italy and Spain. PBMCs, B-cell-depleted T cells, or T cells were the source of the cDNA or gDNA that made up the material.

The V end lost 3 bases, the J end lost 6 bases, and 15 bases lay between the germline ends. The CDR3 sequence is 14 residues long. The germline V gene encodes CDR1 ENHRY and CDR2 SYGVKD. Authors' data handling: Nucleated cell number was recorded as an estimate derived from reference gene primer amplification. The table came from immunoSEQ multiplex PCR; TCRdb's copy has only in-frame clones and leaves some out. Clone size and the V and J calls come from that table; the DNA yielded D and trimming. The data show 250,000 to 300,000 clones, more than 70% seen once. This chain joins TRBV10-3 and TRBJ2-7; possibly TRBD2 for D (5 bases). Sample: peripheral blood. The TCR was taken from an elderly man with acute or convalescent COVID-19. In nucleotides, the CDR3 is TGTGCCATCAGTGATCGCAGTCTCGGGGTCGAGCAGTACTTC. Its protein is CAISDRSLGVEQYF.